Shown below are 20 T cell receptor beta chains from a single sample sequenced in a study of OX40 agonist ivuxolimab in advanced cancers. The table came from immunoSEQ multiplex PCR; TCRdb's copy has only in-frame clones and leaves some out. The sample includes 13,000 to 15,000 clones, over 75% of them seen just once. This specimen was CD4+ or CD8+ T cells sorted from blood, taken in a trial of the OX40 agonist ivuxolimab. The receptors shown here come from an adult with an advanced solid tumor such as melanoma, head and neck, liver or kidney cancer.

This rearrangement joins TRBV9 to TRBJ2-7; maybe TRBD2 (6 bases). The CDR3 totals 13 residues. Germline values: CDR1 SGDLS, CDR2 YYNGEE. V lost 4 bases, J lost 5 bases, and 13 bases lay in between. CDR3 in DNA: TGTGCCAGCAGCTATAGCGGCTACGACGAGCAGTACTTC. Translated: CASSYSGYDEQYF.

V usage is TRBV6-5 and J usage is TRBJ1-4, with TRBD1 identical over 9 bases. Germline V gene sequence: CDR1 MNHEY, CDR2 SVGAGI. V lost 5 bases, J lost 10 bases, and 11 bases stayed unmatched. This CDR3 spans 15 amino acids. The CDR3 DNA is TGTGCCAGCAGTACTGGACAGGGGTTTAATAGAAAACTGTTTTTT. The encoded protein is CASSTGQGFNRKLFF.

This CDR3 reads CASSLFFRGSYNEQFF. Written as DNA, the CDR3 is TGTGCCAGCAGCTTATTTTTTAGGGGATCCTACAATGAGCAGTTCTTC. V and J are TRBV7-6 and TRBJ2-1; tentative D call: TRBD1 (5 bases). This CDR3 spans 16 amino acids. Per germline, CDR1 SGHVS and CDR2 FNYEAQ. Trimming took off 2 bases at V and 1 base at J, with 12 bases between the two ends.

The chain joins TRBV6-5 to TRBJ1-2, with a possible D match to TRBD1 (6 bases). V was trimmed by 2 bases and J by 2 bases, leaving 6 bases between them. This CDR3 has 13 amino acids. Germline CDR1 is MNHEY and CDR2 is SVGAGI. This chain's CDR3 is CASSYQGNYGYTF. Written as DNA, the CDR3 is TGTGCCAGCAGTTACCAGGGGAACTATGGCTACACCTTC.

The chain has TRBV7-2 and TRBJ2-5; TRBD1 matches 11 bases. Per germline, CDR1 SGHTA and CDR2 FQGNSA. The CDR3 spans 17 residues. V lost 6 bases and J lost 1; bases outside the gene matches: 10. The CDR3 region has the DNA TGTGCCAGCAGACCAGGACAGGGGGCGATGTTCCAAGAGACCCAGTACTTC. Translated, it gives CASRPGQGAMFQETQYF.

In its sample, this clone ranks as medium-sized. The gene calls are TRBV2 and TRBJ2-2; the match to TRBD2 covers 11 bases. Germline loops: CDR1 SNHLY, CDR2 FYNNEI. Losses at the gene ends were 6 bases for V and 5 bases for J; bases not matched to a gene: 8. This CDR3 comprises 16 residues. CDR3 DNA sequence: TGTGCCAGCAGGGATATAGCGGGAGGGGTAACCGGGGAGCTGTTTTTT. It encodes CASRDIAGGVTGELFF.

This clone qualifies as medium-sized. The rearrangement joins TRBV11-3 to TRBJ2-2; tentatively, D is TRBD2 (6 bases). V was pared by 5 bases and J by 3 bases, with 10 bases between. The V gene's germline CDR1 is SGHNT and CDR2 YENEEA. The CDR3 is made up of 14 amino acids. CDR3 DNA sequence: TGTGCCAGCAGCCCGCGGGGTTACACCGGGGAGCTGTTTTTT. Translated, it gives CASSPRGYTGELFF.

The chain links TRBV6-1 to TRBJ1-5, with a weak D call TRBD1 (6 bases). V was clipped by 5 bases and J by 2 bases, with 13 bases between them. In germline, CDR1 is MNHNS, CDR2 SASEGT. The CDR3 consists of 15 residues. The CDR3 protein is CASSLYREGNQPQHF. DNA of the CDR3: TGTGCCAGCAGTCTCTACAGGGAGGGCAATCAGCCCCAGCATTTT.

V usage is TRBV19 and J usage is TRBJ2-1; 11 bases align to TRBD2. V was clipped by 6 bases and J by 4 bases; unmatched bases: 8. Germline V gives CDR1 LNHDA, CDR2 SQIVND (reference sequence). The CDR3 totals 16 residues. The CDR3 nucleotides read TGTGCCAGTAGCCCTATAGCGGGAGGGCCGTACAATGAGCAGTTCTTC. Protein sequence: CASSPIAGGPYNEQFF.

The CDR3 nucleotides are TGTGCCAGCAGCGCCAAGGGACAGTGGTCGAACACCGGGGAGCTGTTTTTT. It codes for CASSAKGQWSNTGELFF. This chain joins TRBV7-9 and TRBJ2-2; 7 bases are a match to TRBD1. Per germline, CDR1 SEHNR and CDR2 FQNEAQ (reference sequence). J gave up 0 bases and V 5 bases, and 9 bases lay outside the gene matches. This CDR3 is 17 amino acids long.

This chain links TRBV21-1 with TRBJ2-7; TRBD1, as called in the table, went unchecked against the DNA. TRBV21-1 is deemed a pseudogene. The CDR3 length is 16 residues. The CDR3 region has the DNA TGTGCCAGCAGCACGTCAGGGACAGGAGTTTTCTACGAGCAGTACTTC. This translates into CASSTSGTGVFYEQYF.

This clone is termed medium-sized. The chain links TRBV6-5 to TRBJ2-5; D remains unclear. V was shortened by 6 bases and J by 5 bases, with 19 bases between the two germline ends. Germline CDR1 is MNHEY and CDR2 is SVGAGI. The CDR3 runs to 15 residues. CDR3 residues: CASSHLGERWETQYF. The CDR3 DNA sequence: TGTGCCAGCAGCCACCTTGGGGAAAGGTGGGAGACCCAGTACTTC.

The rearrangement uses TRBV9 and TRBJ2-7, with a possible D match to TRBD1 (5 bases). Germline V lookup: CDR1 SGDLS, CDR2 YYNGEE. The CDR3 spans 14 residues. The V and J ends lost 0 bases and 6 bases respectively, with 13 bases between them. The CDR3 DNA reads TGTGCCAGCAGCGTAGGCAGGGAAGCCTCCGAGCAGTACTTC. Its translation: CASSVGREASEQYF.

This rearrangement joins TRBV4-1 to TRBJ2-5, with 7 bases that match TRBD1. CDR1 is MGHRA, CDR2 YSYEKL, per germline. With 3 bases clipped from V and 7 bases from J, the junction kept 8 bases outside the gene matches. The CDR3 loop spans 14 amino acids. The CDR3 coding sequence is TGCGCCAGCAGCCATCAGGGGGAATATGGGACCCAGTACTTC. Protein: CASSHQGEYGTQYF.

This sequence joins TRBV5-1 and TRBJ2-7, with 8 bases fitting TRBD2. The V segment lost 0 bases and the J segment 2 bases; nucleotides outside the gene matches: 4. There are 15 residues in the CDR3. The germline V gene has CDR1 SGHRS and CDR2 YFSETQ. CDR3 in DNA: TGCGCCAGCAGCTTGGTTGGTAGCGGGACCTACGAGCAGTACTTC. The encoded protein is CASSLVGSGTYEQYF.

The V call is TRBV14, the J call TRBJ1-2; D is ambiguous. This CDR3 spans 14 amino acids. Germline V lookup: CDR1 SGHDN, CDR2 FVKESK. V was clipped by 2 bases and J by 8 bases, with 15 bases between them. CDR3 bases: TGTGCCAGCAGCCAAAATGGGCCGCTTCGCGGCTACACCTTC. Residues: CASSQNGPLRGYTF.

The V call is TRBV9, the J call TRBJ2-1; D may be TRBD2 (6 bases). The CDR3 sequence is 13 residues long. CDR1 is SGDLS, CDR2 YYNGEE, per germline. Trimming stripped 0 bases from V and 10 bases from J, with 11 bases between. CDR3 bases: TGTGCCAGCAGCGTAGGCGGCGGGGTGGAGCAGTTCTTC. Translation gives CASSVGGGVEQFF.

This clone was counted only a few times. The chain carries TRBV27 and TRBJ2-7, with a possible D match to TRBD2 (5 bases). The CDR3 sequence is 15 residues long. Germline CDR1 reads MNHEY; CDR2 reads SMNVEV (reference sequence). V was cut by 5 bases and J by 0 bases, with 14 bases left in between. The CDR3 loop is CASSLDPGSSYEQYF. CDR3 sequence (DNA): TGTGCCAGCAGTCTGGACCCTGGGAGCTCCTACGAGCAGTACTTC.

A note on this clone: Other DNA sequences in the sample encode the same CDR3. The J gene is TRBJ2-1, the V gene TRBV4-3; D not resolved. V was trimmed by 0 bases and J by 7 bases, leaving 7 bases between them. The CDR3 is 13 residues long. Germline CDR1 reads LGHNA; CDR2 reads YSLEER. The CDR3 loop is CASSQEGWNEQFF. The CDR3 DNA sequence: TGCGCCAGCAGCCAAGAGGGGTGGAATGAGCAGTTCTTC.

The chain uses TRBV29-1 and TRBJ2-3; possibly TRBD1 or TRBD2 for D (5 bases each). The germline gives CDR1 SQVTM, CDR2 ANQGSEA. The germline V and J ends were trimmed by 7 bases and 2 bases, with 13 bases remaining between them. The CDR3 extends over 13 amino acids. The CDR3: CSARDGFTDTQYF. CDR3 sequence (DNA): TGCAGCGCCCGGGACGGATTCACAGATACGCAGTATTTT.